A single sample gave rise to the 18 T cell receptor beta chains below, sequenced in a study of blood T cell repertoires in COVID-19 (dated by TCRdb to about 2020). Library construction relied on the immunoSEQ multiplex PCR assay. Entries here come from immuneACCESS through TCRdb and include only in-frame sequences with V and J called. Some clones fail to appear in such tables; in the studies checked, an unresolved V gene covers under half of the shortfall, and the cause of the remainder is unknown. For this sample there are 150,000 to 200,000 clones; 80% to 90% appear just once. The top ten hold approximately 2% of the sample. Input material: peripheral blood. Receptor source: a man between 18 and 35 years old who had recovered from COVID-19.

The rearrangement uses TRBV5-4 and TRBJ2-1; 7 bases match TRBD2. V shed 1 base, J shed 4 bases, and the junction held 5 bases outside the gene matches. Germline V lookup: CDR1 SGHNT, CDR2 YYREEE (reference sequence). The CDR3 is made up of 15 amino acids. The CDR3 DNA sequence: TGTGCCAGCAGCTTGAGGCGGGAGCGTTACAATGAGCAGTTCTTC. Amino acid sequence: CASSLRRERYNEQFF.

The chain's CDR3 is CASSRDRGEKLFF. CDR3 sequence (DNA): TGCGCCAGCAGCCGGGACAGGGGGGAAAAACTGTTTTTT. The V gene is TRBV5-1, the J gene TRBJ1-4; 11 bases match TRBD1. Trimming cost V 4 bases and J 8 bases; bases outside gene matches: 1. Germline V lookup: CDR1 SGHRS, CDR2 YFSETQ. This CDR3 region has 13 residues.

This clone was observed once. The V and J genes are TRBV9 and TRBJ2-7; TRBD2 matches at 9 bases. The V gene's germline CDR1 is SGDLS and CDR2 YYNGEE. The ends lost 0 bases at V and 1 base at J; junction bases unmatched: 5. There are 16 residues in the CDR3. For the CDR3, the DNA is TGTGCCAGCAGCGTAGGGTCGACTAGCGGTTCCTACGAGCAGTACTTC. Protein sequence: CASSVGSTSGSYEQYF.

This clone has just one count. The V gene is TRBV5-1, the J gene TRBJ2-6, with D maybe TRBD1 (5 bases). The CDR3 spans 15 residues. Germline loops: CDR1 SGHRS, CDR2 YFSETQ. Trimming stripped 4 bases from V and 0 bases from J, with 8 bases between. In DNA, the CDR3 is TGCGCCAGCAGCCCGGACATCTCTGGGGCCAACGTCCTGACTTTC. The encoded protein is CASSPDISGANVLTF.

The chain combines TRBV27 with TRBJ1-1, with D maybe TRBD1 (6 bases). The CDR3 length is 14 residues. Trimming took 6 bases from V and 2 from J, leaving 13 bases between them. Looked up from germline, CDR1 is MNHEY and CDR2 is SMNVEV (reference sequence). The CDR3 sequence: CASRPGHINTEAFF. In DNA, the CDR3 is TGTGCCAGCAGACCGGGACACATCAACACTGAAGCTTTCTTT.

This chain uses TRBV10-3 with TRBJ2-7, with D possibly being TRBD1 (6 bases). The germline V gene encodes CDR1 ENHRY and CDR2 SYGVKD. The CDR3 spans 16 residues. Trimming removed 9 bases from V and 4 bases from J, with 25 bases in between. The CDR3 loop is CAINSEETGRPYEQYF. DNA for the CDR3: TGTGCCATTAATTCGGAAGAGACAGGTCGCCCTTACGAGCAGTACTTC.

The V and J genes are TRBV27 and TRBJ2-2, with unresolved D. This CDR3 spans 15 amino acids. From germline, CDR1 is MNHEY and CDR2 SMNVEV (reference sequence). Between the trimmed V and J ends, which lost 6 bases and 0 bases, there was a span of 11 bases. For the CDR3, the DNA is TGTGCCAGCAGCCCCAATCGGGCGAACACCGGGGAGCTGTTTTTT. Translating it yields CASSPNRANTGELFF.

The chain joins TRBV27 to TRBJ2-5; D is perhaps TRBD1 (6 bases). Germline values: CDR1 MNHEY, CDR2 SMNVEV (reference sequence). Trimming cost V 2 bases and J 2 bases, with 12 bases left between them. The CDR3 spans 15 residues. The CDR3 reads CASSLVGQGQETQYF. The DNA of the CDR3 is TGTGCCAGCAGTTTAGTGGGACAAGGACAAGAGACCCAGTACTTC.

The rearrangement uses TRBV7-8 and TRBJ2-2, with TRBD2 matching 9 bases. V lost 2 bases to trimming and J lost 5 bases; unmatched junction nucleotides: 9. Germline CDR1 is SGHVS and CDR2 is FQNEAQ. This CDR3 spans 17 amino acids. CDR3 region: CASSLLAGDTGTGELFF. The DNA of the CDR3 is TGTGCCAGCAGCTTATTAGCGGGAGACACGGGGACCGGGGAGCTGTTTTTT.

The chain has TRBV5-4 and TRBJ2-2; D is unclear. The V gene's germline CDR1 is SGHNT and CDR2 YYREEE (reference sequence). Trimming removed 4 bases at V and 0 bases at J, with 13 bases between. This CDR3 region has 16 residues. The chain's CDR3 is CASSRTPLANTGELFF. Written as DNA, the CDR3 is TGTGCCAGCAGCCGAACCCCTTTAGCGAACACCGGGGAGCTGTTTTTT.

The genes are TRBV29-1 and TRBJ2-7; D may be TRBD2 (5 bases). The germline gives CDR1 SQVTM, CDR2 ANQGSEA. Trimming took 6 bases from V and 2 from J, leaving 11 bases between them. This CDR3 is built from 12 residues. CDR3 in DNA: TGCAGCGTGGGAGTGGGCACCTACGAGCAGTACTTC. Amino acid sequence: CSVGVGTYEQYF.

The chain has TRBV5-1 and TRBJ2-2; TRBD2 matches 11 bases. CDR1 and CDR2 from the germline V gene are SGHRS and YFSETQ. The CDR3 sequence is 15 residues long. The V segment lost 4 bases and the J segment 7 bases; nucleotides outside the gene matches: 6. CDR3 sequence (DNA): TGCGCCAGCAGCGTTACTAGCGGGAGTAACGGGGAGCTGTTTTTT. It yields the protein CASSVTSGSNGELFF.

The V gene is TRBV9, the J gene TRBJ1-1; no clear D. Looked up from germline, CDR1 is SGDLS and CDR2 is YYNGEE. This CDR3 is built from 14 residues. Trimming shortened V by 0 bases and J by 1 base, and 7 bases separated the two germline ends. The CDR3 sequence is CASSVVPGNTEAFF. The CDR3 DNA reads TGTGCCAGCAGCGTAGTACCCGGGAACACTGAAGCTTTCTTT.

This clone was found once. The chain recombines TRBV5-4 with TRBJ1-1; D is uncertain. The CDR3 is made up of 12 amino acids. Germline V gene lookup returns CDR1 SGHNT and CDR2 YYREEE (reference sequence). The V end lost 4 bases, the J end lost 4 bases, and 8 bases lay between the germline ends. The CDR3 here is CASSPLGTEAFF. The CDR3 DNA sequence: TGTGCCAGCAGCCCCCTCGGCACTGAAGCTTTCTTT.

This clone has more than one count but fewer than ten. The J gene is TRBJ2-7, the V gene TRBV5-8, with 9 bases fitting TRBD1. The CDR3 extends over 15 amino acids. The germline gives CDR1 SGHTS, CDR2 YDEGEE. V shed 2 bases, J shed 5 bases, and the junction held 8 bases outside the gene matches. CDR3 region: CASSLPGQGLDEQYF. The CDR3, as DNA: TGTGCCAGCAGCTTACCGGGACAGGGTCTCGACGAGCAGTACTTC. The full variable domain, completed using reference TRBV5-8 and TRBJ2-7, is EAGVTQSPTHLIKTRGQQATLRCSPISGHTSVYWYQQALGLGLQFLLWYDEGEERNRGNFPPRFSGRQFPNYSSELNVNALELEDSALYLCASSLPGQGLDEQYFGPGTRLTVT.

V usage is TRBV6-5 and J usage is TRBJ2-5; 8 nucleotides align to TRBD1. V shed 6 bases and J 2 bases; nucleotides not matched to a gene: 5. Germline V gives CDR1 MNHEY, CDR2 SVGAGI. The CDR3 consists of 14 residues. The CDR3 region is CASRRTGPQETQYF. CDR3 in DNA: TGTGCCAGCAGGCGGACAGGGCCGCAAGAGACCCAGTACTTC.

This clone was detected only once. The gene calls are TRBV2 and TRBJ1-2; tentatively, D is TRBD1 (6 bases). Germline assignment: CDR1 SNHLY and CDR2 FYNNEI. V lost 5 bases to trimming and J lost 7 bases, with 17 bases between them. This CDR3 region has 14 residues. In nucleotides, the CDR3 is TGTGCCAGCAGTAGACCACAGGGAGCCCTTGGCTACACCTTC. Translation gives CASSRPQGALGYTF.

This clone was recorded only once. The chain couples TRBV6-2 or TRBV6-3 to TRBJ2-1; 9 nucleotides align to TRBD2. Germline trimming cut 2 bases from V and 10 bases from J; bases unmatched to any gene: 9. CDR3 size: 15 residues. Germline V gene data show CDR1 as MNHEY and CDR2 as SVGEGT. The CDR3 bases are TGTGCCAGCAGTTACCTCTCCTCCCTAGCGGGAGAGCAGTTCTTC. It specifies CASSYLSSLAGEQFF.